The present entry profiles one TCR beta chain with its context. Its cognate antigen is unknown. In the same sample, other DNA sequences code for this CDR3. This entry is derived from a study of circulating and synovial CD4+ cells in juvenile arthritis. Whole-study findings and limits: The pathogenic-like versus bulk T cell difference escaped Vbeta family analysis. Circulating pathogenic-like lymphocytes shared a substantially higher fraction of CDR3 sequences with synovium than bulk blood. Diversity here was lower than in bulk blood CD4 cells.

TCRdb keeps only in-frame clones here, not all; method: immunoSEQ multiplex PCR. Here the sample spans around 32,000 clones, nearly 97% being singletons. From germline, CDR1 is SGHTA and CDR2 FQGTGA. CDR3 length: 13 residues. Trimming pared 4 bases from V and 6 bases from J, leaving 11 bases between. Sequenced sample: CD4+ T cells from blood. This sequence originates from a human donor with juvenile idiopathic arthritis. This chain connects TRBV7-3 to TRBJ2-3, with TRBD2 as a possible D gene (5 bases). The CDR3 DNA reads TGTGCCAGCAGCTCGGGCCGAGGGGATACGCAGTATTTT. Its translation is CASSSGRGDTQYF.